This entry lists 30 T cell receptor beta chains sequenced from one sample in a study of cytomegalovirus exposure and HLA in healthy donors. Researchers ran the PCR with 60 Vbeta and 13 Jbeta primers. Some clones are missing from TCRdb's copy, which holds only in-frame ones; the method was immunoSEQ multiplex PCR. This table holds about 80,000 clones, around 60% found once. Sequencing was performed on PBMCs. All receptors come from a male donor in good health and CMV-seropositive.

The rearrangement links TRBV9 to TRBJ2-7, with 7 bases matching TRBD1. V was clipped by 4 bases and J by 4 bases; unmatched bases: 2. Germline loops: CDR1 SGDLS, CDR2 YYNGEE. The length of the CDR3 is 12 residues. Here the CDR3 reads CASSPGGYEQYF. The CDR3 DNA is TGTGCCAGCAGCCCAGGGGGTTACGAGCAGTACTTC.

The chain has TRBV7-9 and TRBJ1-3; D is unclear. Trimming cost V 5 bases and J 4 bases, with 15 bases left between them. Germline V gene sequence: CDR1 SEHNR, CDR2 FQNEAQ (reference sequence). The CDR3 spans 15 residues. The CDR3 coding sequence is TGTGCCAGCAGCCCCCCCTTTCGACTGGGAAACACCATATATTTT. It specifies CASSPPFRLGNTIYF.

CDR3 in DNA: TGTGCCAGCAGCTCTTGGGCTAGCGGAGAAAAACTGTTTTTT. It encodes CASSSWASGEKLFF. V and J are TRBV7-9 and TRBJ1-4; D not resolved. Looked up from germline, CDR1 is SEHNR and CDR2 is FQNEAQ (reference sequence). The germline V and J ends were trimmed by 4 bases and 8 bases, with 14 bases remaining between them. The CDR3 loop spans 14 amino acids.

This chain links TRBV9 with TRBJ2-1, with 9 bases fitting TRBD2. There are 17 residues in the CDR3. Germline assignment: CDR1 SGDLS and CDR2 YYNGEE. Trimming removed 0 bases from V and 2 bases from J; junction bases left unmatched: 6. CDR3 DNA sequence: TGTGCCAGCAGCGTAGATGGTCTAGCGGGACCCTACAATGAGCAGTTCTTC. It codes for CASSVDGLAGPYNEQFF.

The chain has TRBV15 and TRBJ2-7; 7 bases align to TRBD2. The J call is doubtful: the DNA matches TRBJ2-5 better. CDR1 is LNHNV, CDR2 YYDKDF, per germline (reference sequence). The CDR3 spans 14 residues. This chain's CDR3 is CATSNRLAQETQYF. Written as DNA, the CDR3 is TGTGCCACCAGCAACAGACTAGCCCAAGAGACCCAGTACTTC.

This chain's CDR3 is CASSIAGGDTQYF. CDR3 sequence (DNA): TGTGCCAGCAGCATAGCGGGGGGAGATACGCAGTATTTT. The gene calls are TRBV14 and TRBJ2-3; 10 bases agree with TRBD2. CDR3 length equals 13 residues. V shed 5 bases, J shed 5 bases, and the junction held 1 base outside the gene matches. CDR1 is SGHDN and CDR2 is FVKESK in the germline V gene.

The CDR3 here is CAWSVLGQGAGEQYF. CDR3 bases: TGTGCCTGGAGTGTATTGGGACAGGGGGCGGGGGAGCAGTACTTC. The J gene is TRBJ2-5, the V gene TRBV30, with TRBD1 identical over 12 bases. After removal of 0 bases from V and 11 bases from J, the junction contained 10 bases not matched to a gene. CDR1 GTSNPN and CDR2 SVGIG come from the germline V gene (reference sequence). There are 15 residues in the CDR3.

CDR3 amino acids: CASSQWPGAEAFF. Written as DNA, the CDR3 is TGTGCCAGCAGCCAATGGCCGGGGGCTGAAGCTTTCTTT. The chain uses TRBV14 and TRBJ1-1; D is perhaps TRBD1 (5 bases). CDR3 length: 13 amino acids. Germline CDR1 is SGHDN and CDR2 is FVKESK. V was trimmed by 2 bases and J by 6 bases, leaving 10 bases between them.

The rearrangement joins TRBV4-3 to TRBJ2-7; the match to TRBD1 covers 9 bases. Germline CDR1 and CDR2: LGHNA and YSLEER. This CDR3 has 15 amino acids. Trimming removed 3 bases from V and 2 bases from J; junction bases left unmatched: 5. CDR3 amino acids: CASSQHRQGAYEQYF. CDR3 in DNA: TGCGCCAGCAGCCAGCACCGACAGGGGGCCTACGAGCAGTACTTC.

The rearrangement links TRBV13 to TRBJ2-7; D is unclear. CDR3 size: 13 residues. V lost 3 bases and J 1 base, leaving 7 bases between the germline ends. Germline values: CDR1 PRHDT, CDR2 FYEKMQ (reference sequence). CDR3 in amino acids: CASSLGLSYEQYF. The CDR3 DNA reads as TGTGCCAGCAGCTTGGGCCTATCCTACGAGCAGTACTTC.

This chain uses TRBV19 with TRBJ1-5, with D possibly TRBD1 on 6 matching bases. The CDR3 has 14 residues. Trimming removed 7 bases at V and 7 bases at J, with 17 bases between. The germline V gene encodes CDR1 LNHDA and CDR2 SQIVND (reference sequence). As DNA, the CDR3 is TGTGCCAGTACCCTCACGGGGGGCGGGCAGCCCCAGCATTTT. This translates into CASTLTGGGQPQHF. Looking up the rest from reference TRBV19 and TRBJ1-5 gives the full variable domain: DGGITQSPKYLFRKEGQNVTLSCEQNLNHDAMYWYRQDPGQGLRLIYYSQIVNDFQKGDIAEGYSVSREKKESFPLTVTSAQKNPTAFYLCASTLTGGGQPQHFGDGTRLSIL.

This sequence joins TRBV28 and TRBJ1-4; 8 bases agree with TRBD1. CDR1 and CDR2 (germline): MDHEN, SYDVKM. The CDR3 runs 15 residues. The junction had 9 bases not matched to a gene; V was cut back by 6 bases and J by 6 bases. CDR3 protein: CASRGRDRFDEKLFF. In nucleotides, the CDR3 is TGTGCCAGCAGGGGGCGGGACAGGTTTGATGAAAAACTGTTTTTT. Full variable domain (missing parts from reference TRBV28 and TRBJ1-4): DVKVTQSSRYLVKRTGEKVFLECVQDMDHENMFWYRQDPGLGLRLIYFSYDVKMKEKGDIPEGYSVSREKKERFSLILESASTNQTSMYLCASRGRDRFDEKLFFGSGTQLSVL.

The chain is built from TRBV14 and TRBJ1-2; D perhaps matches TRBD1 (6 bases). Looked up from germline, CDR1 is SGHDN and CDR2 is FVKESK. This CDR3 contains 18 residues. V lost 3 bases and J lost 3, with 23 bases in between. CDR3: CASSQGPTQGPPYYGYTF. The CDR3 nucleotides are TGTGCCAGCAGCCAGGGACCTACTCAGGGGCCGCCGTACTATGGCTACACCTTC. The full variable domain, in which reference TRBV14 and TRBJ1-2 provide the parts outside the CDR3, is EAGVTQFPSHSVIEKGQTVTLRCDPISGHDNLYWYRRVMGKEIKFLLHFVKESKQDESGMPNNRFLAERTGGTYSTLKVQPAELEDSGVYFCASSQGPTQGPPYYGYTFGSGTRLTVV.

By share, this clone counts as medium-sized. V and J are TRBV4-3 and TRBJ1-5; D is uncertain. The germline gives CDR1 LGHNA, CDR2 YSLEER. The CDR3 sequence is 14 residues long. V shed 1 base and J shed 5 bases, with 9 bases lying between them. CDR3 loop: CASSQGVDYQPQHF. In nucleotides, the CDR3 is TGCGCCAGCAGCCAAGGTGTAGATTATCAGCCCCAGCATTTT.

The chain couples TRBV5-4 to TRBJ2-7; D may be TRBD2 (6 bases). The CDR3 contains 14 residues. Germline CDR1 and CDR2: SGHNT and YYREEE (reference sequence). The ends were cut back, 0 bases at V and 3 bases at J, with 10 bases in the middle. CDR3 sequence: CASSLGEVNYEQYF. The CDR3 DNA reads TGTGCCAGCAGCTTGGGGGAGGTGAACTACGAGCAGTACTTC.

This clone was seen a few times. The chain recombines TRBV28 with TRBJ1-4, with D maybe TRBD1 (5 bases). There are 14 residues in the CDR3. The V and J ends lost 5 bases and 8 bases respectively, with 15 bases between them. CDR1 is MDHEN, CDR2 SYDVKM, per germline. The CDR3 here is CASSPTGTAEKLFF. Written as DNA, the CDR3 is TGTGCCAGCAGTCCGACTGGGACTGCGGAAAAACTGTTTTTT.

This rearrangement joins TRBV6-5 to TRBJ2-3; weak D call: TRBD1 (6 bases). V was cut by 5 bases and J by 5 bases, with 14 bases left in between. CDR1 is MNHEY, CDR2 SVGAGI, per germline. There are 14 residues in the CDR3. CDR3 protein: CASSRTVDEDTQYF. The CDR3 DNA reads as TGTGCCAGCAGTCGGACAGTGGACGAAGATACGCAGTATTTT.

This clone was counted a few times. J is TRBJ2-2 and V is TRBV28, with TRBD2 matching over 14 bases. The CDR3 contains 15 residues. Looked up from germline, CDR1 is MDHEN and CDR2 is SYDVKM. V was clipped by 3 bases and J by 6 bases; unmatched bases: 0. Here the CDR3 DNA reads TGTGCCAGCAGTTTGACTAGCGGGAGGGCCGGGGAGCTGTTTTTT. Translated, it gives CASSLTSGRAGELFF.

This chain uses TRBV7-9 with TRBJ1-1; 8 bases map to TRBD1. The length of the CDR3 is 13 residues. Germline V CDR1 and CDR2: SEHNR, FQNEAQ (reference sequence). Losses at the gene ends were 5 bases for V and 11 bases for J; bases not matched to a gene: 10. The CDR3 here is CASSEDRVKGAFF. The CDR3 nucleotides read TGTGCCAGCAGCGAGGACAGGGTTAAAGGGGCTTTCTTT.

This clone has just a few counts. The chain links TRBV5-1 to TRBJ1-1, with TRBD1 as a possible D gene (6 bases). Trimming removed 4 bases at V and 7 bases at J, with 17 bases between. This CDR3 is built from 14 residues. Germline loops: CDR1 SGHRS, CDR2 YFSETQ. The CDR3 region has the DNA TGCGCCAGCAGCAGGGGGGAGGGGGGCTTTGAAGCTTTCTTT. Amino acid sequence: CASSRGEGGFEAFF.

This chain joins TRBV2 and TRBJ2-7, with D maybe TRBD2 (5 bases). CDR1 SNHLY and CDR2 FYNNEI come from the germline V gene. V was clipped by 6 bases and J by 0 bases, with 12 bases between them. The CDR3 covers 14 residues. The CDR3, as DNA: TGTGCCAGCAGAACCCGGGAAATCTCCTACGAGCAGTACTTC. This sequence encodes CASRTREISYEQYF. The variable domain in full, completed from reference TRBV2 and TRBJ2-7, reads EPEVTQTPSHQVTQMGQEVILRCVPISNHLYFYWYRQILGQKVEFLVSFYNNEISEKSEIFDDQFSVERPDGSNFTLKIRSTKLEDSAMYFCASRTREISYEQYFGPGTRLTVT.

The rearrangement joins TRBV5-1 to TRBJ1-1; weak D call: TRBD1 (6 bases). Germline assignment: CDR1 SGHRS and CDR2 YFSETQ. The V and J ends lost 2 bases and 4 bases respectively, with 18 bases between them. The CDR3 sequence is 16 residues long. As DNA, the CDR3 is TGCGCCAGCAGCTTCCAGGGGAGACCCGTGGCCACTGAAGCTTTCTTT. This codes for CASSFQGRPVATEAFF.

This clone was counted a single time. The chain has TRBV7-9 and TRBJ2-7, with unresolved D. The ends were cut back, 5 bases at V and 5 bases at J, with 13 bases in the middle. The germline CDR1 and CDR2 sequences are SEHNR and FQNEAQ (reference sequence). CDR3 length equals 13 residues. CDR3 DNA: TGTGCCAGCAGCCCTCCCCGGGTCCACGAGCAGTACTTC. Its translation: CASSPPRVHEQYF. Based on the CDR3 plus reference TRBV7-9 and TRBJ2-7, the full variable domain is DTGVSQNPRHKITKRGQNVTFRCDPISEHNRLYWYRQTLGQGPEFLTYFQNEAQLEKSRLLSDRFSAERPKGSFSTLEIQRTEQGDSAMYLCASSPPRVHEQYFGPGTRLTVT.

Only a few counts were recorded for this clone. The rearrangement links TRBV14 to TRBJ2-5, with 8 bases fitting TRBD1. CDR3 length: 15 amino acids. V was clipped by 3 bases and J by 7 bases; unmatched bases: 10. Per germline, CDR1 SGHDN and CDR2 FVKESK. The CDR3 spells CASSQRTGMVGTQYF. The CDR3 DNA sequence: TGTGCCAGCAGCCAGAGGACAGGGATGGTGGGGACCCAGTACTTC.

The chain recombines TRBV6-1 with TRBJ1-6; a possible D gene is TRBD1 (6 bases). V was pared by 6 bases and J by 10 bases, with 10 bases between. The CDR3 runs to 12 residues. Germline assignment: CDR1 MNHNS and CDR2 SASEGT. The CDR3 sequence: CASSSRGSPLHF. The CDR3 region has the DNA TGTGCCAGCAGCTCCAGGGGATCACCCCTCCACTTT.

The chain couples TRBV30 to TRBJ2-1; D possibly corresponds to TRBD2 (6 bases). Trimming pared 5 bases from V and 1 base from J, leaving 9 bases between. CDR1 is GTSNPN and CDR2 is SVGIG in the germline V gene (reference sequence). The CDR3 loop spans 13 amino acids. The CDR3 DNA reads as TGTGCCTGGGACGGGAGATCCTACAATGAGCAGTTCTTC. It specifies CAWDGRSYNEQFF.

The chain couples TRBV14 to TRBJ1-4, with 8 positions matching TRBD1. CDR1 is SGHDN and CDR2 is FVKESK in the germline V gene. The CDR3 loop spans 15 amino acids. V lost 5 bases, J lost 8 bases, and 10 bases stayed unmatched. CDR3 in DNA: TGTGCCAGCAGCGAAAACCAGGGGGCGGGAGAAAAACTGTTTTTT. The encoded protein is CASSENQGAGEKLFF.

The CDR3 protein is CASRDGGTGYSEQFF. The CDR3 DNA reads as TGTGCCAGCAGGGATGGTGGGACAGGGTATAGTGAGCAGTTCTTC. V usage is TRBV25-1 and J usage is TRBJ2-1; 9 positions match TRBD1. V lost 6 bases and J lost 9; bases outside the gene matches: 12. This CDR3 spans 15 amino acids. CDR1 and CDR2 from the germline V gene are MGHDK and SYGVNS. Full variable domain (remainder filled in from reference TRBV25-1 and TRBJ2-1): EADIYQTPRYLVIGTGKKITLECSQTMGHDKMYWYQQDPGMELHLIHYSYGVNSTEKGDLSSESTVSRIRTEHFPLTLESARPSHTSQYLCASRDGGTGYSEQFFGPGTRLTVL.

The chain joins TRBV30 to TRBJ1-1, with D possibly TRBD1 on 5 matching bases. Germline assignment: CDR1 GTSNPN and CDR2 SVGIG (reference sequence). The CDR3 covers 15 residues. Trimming took off 0 bases at V and 0 bases at J, with 11 bases between the two ends. The CDR3 loop is CAWSVRRGVNTEAFF. The DNA for the CDR3 is TGTGCCTGGAGTGTACGGCGGGGGGTGAACACTGAAGCTTTCTTT. The variable domain in full, with the rest retrieved from reference TRBV30 and TRBJ1-1, is SQTIHQWPATLVQPVGSPLSLECTVEGTSNPNLYWYRQAAGRGLQLLFYSVGIGQISSEVPQNLSASRPQDRQFILSSKKLLLSDSGFYLCAWSVRRGVNTEAFFGQGTRLTVV.

The chain carries TRBV6-5 and TRBJ1-2, with 7 bases that match TRBD1. The CDR3 extends over 15 amino acids. The germline CDR1 and CDR2 sequences are MNHEY and SVGAGI. V dropped 2 bases and J dropped 5; count of bases not matched to a gene: 8. The CDR3 here is CASSYEPGGRYGYTF. The CDR3 bases are TGTGCCAGCAGTTACGAGCCAGGGGGGAGATATGGCTACACCTTC.